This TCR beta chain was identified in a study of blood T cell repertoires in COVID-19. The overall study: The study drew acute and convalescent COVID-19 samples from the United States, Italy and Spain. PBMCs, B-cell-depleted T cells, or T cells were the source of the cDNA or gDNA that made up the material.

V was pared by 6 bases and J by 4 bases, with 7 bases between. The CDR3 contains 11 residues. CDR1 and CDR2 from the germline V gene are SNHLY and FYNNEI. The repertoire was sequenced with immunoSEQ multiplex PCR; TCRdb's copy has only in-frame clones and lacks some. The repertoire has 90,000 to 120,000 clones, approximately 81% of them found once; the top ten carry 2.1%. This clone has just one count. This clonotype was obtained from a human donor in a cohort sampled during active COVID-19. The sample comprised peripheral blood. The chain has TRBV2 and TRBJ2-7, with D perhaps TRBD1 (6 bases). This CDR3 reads CASRQGYEQYF. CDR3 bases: TGTGCCAGCAGGCAGGGGTACGAGCAGTACTTC.